This TCR beta chain derives from a study of blood T cell repertoires in COVID-19 (dated by TCRdb to about 2020). As for the study more broadly: Collaborator samples came from the United States, Italy and Spain and covered acute and convalescent phases of COVID-19. The repertoires were released in a freely available public database meant as a resource for research on the immune response to SARS-CoV-2. Samples were obtained from the ongoing ImmuneRACE study (first 160 participants) and from 1,200 or so subjects provided by 6 global collaborators. Where HLA class I and class II types were available, the types were taken from metadata supplied by the sample provider, not from assay-based typing. The dataset comprised deeply sampled blood TCRbeta repertoires from subjects exposed to, actively infected with, or recovered from COVID-19. Sample metadata almost always included a de-identified subject ID, COVID-19 status, age in years and sex. The material from the prospective study consisted of cDNA or gDNA derived from T cells, B-cell-depleted T cells, or PBMCs.

Enrolling through a virtual design, the prospective study's participants ranged in age from roughly 18 to 95 years and lived across 20 to 30 United States geographic areas. To assign participants to cohorts, the prospective study relied on clinical history that participants themselves reported in a screening survey and a study questionnaire. For ImmuneRACE Cohort 3, a participant was defined as recovered based on two consecutive negative NP/OP PCR tests, clearance by a healthcare professional, or resolution of symptoms. Mobile phlebotomists in the prospective study collected whole blood, serum and a nasopharyngeal or oropharyngeal swab from every participant. Over a roughly two-month period, participants in the prospective study had the option of providing additional blood draws and questionnaires. Prospective study blood samples were shipped either frozen or at room temperature before DNA extraction.

Overall study results and their limits: The quantity of clinical and demographic metadata differed by source and by participant and was supplied without curation.

In the case of this clone: This clone's antigen is unknown. No base qualities exist here, and no much larger clone lies one base off it.

The CDR3, from cysteine to phenylalanine, totals 16 residues. The retained sequence is limited to the CDR3, 48 bases, with the frame set at the first base. V lost 3 bases and J lost 3 bases; the stretch between them is 14 bases long. As encoded in the germline V gene, CDR1 is KGHSH while CDR2 is LQKENI. The immunoSEQ Assay, a bias-controlled multiplex PCR, was used to amplify TCRbeta CDR3 regions from genomic DNA. Regarding the original processing steps: Nucleated cell counts per sample were estimated from amplification of reference gene primers within the assay. To quantify the absolute abundance of each unique TCRbeta CDR3 rearrangement, sequence reads were collapsed and filtered. For each sample, productive Simpson clonality was calculated by taking the square root of Simpson's diversity index across productive rearrangements. TCRdb took over this immuneACCESS table, retaining in-frame rearrangements with V and J assigned. Such tables are incomplete; in checked studies, under half of the missing clones stem from an unresolved V gene, and the remainder is unexplained. The V and J calls and the clone size are those of that table, but D and trimming were determined from the DNA. Recorded for this sample are fewer than 350,000 clones; roughly 86% of them occurred a single time. About 1% of the sample rests with the top ten.

This clonotype was sampled from a young woman who had recovered from COVID-19. Recombination joined TRBV18 with TRBJ1-4; tentative D gene TRBD1, with 6 bases matching. The sample comprised PBMCs or T cells enriched from blood (not recorded which). The DNA is as follows: TGTGCCAGCTCACCGTTGCGGGGGGCGCCTAATGAAAAACTGTTTTTT. Protein translation: CASSPLRGAPNEKLFF.